These 25 T cell receptor beta chains were all obtained from the same sample, sequenced in a study of blood T cell repertoires in COVID-19. Some clones are missing from TCRdb's copy, which holds only in-frame ones; the method was immunoSEQ multiplex PCR. This table has 150,000 to 200,000 clones, 70% to 80% appearing once. The specimen sequenced was PBMCs or T cells enriched from blood (not recorded which). The receptors were gathered from a man aged 60 to 75 who had been exposed to COVID-19.

This clone was seen a handful of times. The chain joins TRBV7-3 to TRBJ2-7; D call uncertain. CDR3 size: 14 residues. The germline V and J ends were trimmed by 5 bases and 5 bases, with 16 bases remaining between them. CDR1 is SGHTA and CDR2 is FQGTGA in the germline V gene. The CDR3 region has the DNA TGTGCCAGCAGCCCTTCCCAGGCCGCCCACGAGCAGTACTTC. Amino acids: CASSPSQAAHEQYF. Based on the CDR3 plus reference TRBV7-3 and TRBJ2-7, the full variable domain is GAGVSQTPSNKVTEKGKYVELRCDPISGHTALYWYRQSLGQGPEFLIYFQGTGAADDSGLPNDRFFAVRPEGSVSTLKIQRTERGDSAVYLCASSPSQAAHEQYFGPGTRLTVT.

V gene TRBV5-1 combines with J gene TRBJ1-2; 9 bases fit TRBD1. Germline loops: CDR1 SGHRS, CDR2 YFSETQ. Germline trimming cut 2 bases from V and 3 bases from J; bases unmatched to any gene: 5. CDR3 length equals 15 residues. The DNA of the CDR3 is TGCGCCAGCAGCTTAACCGGGACAGGGCACTATGGCTACACCTTC. Residues: CASSLTGTGHYGYTF.

The gene calls are TRBV27 and TRBJ2-3, with D perhaps matching TRBD2 (5 bases). Germline values: CDR1 MNHEY, CDR2 SMNVEV (reference sequence). The CDR3 length is 13 residues. Trimming left V 6 bases short and J 2 bases short, with 9 bases between. For the CDR3, the DNA is TGTGCCAGCAGACTCCGGGACACAGATACGCAGTATTTT. Protein product: CASRLRDTDTQYF.

This chain uses TRBV29-1 with TRBJ2-3; 10 bases align to TRBD2. V gave up 4 bases and J gave up 3 bases; unmatched junction bases: 7. The CDR3 is made up of 15 amino acids. Germline CDR1 SQVTM, CDR2 ANQGSEA. The CDR3 loop is CSVAASGRYTDTQYF. Written as DNA, the CDR3 is TGCAGCGTTGCAGCTAGCGGGAGATATACAGATACGCAGTATTTT.

CDR3 residues: CASSLSESGKGTGELFF. As DNA, the CDR3 is TGTGCCAGCAGTTTATCGGAAAGCGGGAAGGGCACCGGGGAGCTGTTTTTT. The chain recombines TRBV27 with TRBJ2-2; TRBD2 agrees at 7 bases. The CDR3 consists of 17 residues. V was pared by 0 bases and J by 4 bases, with 8 bases of the junction left unmatched. CDR1 is MNHEY, CDR2 SMNVEV, per germline (reference sequence).

The chain links TRBV6-6 to TRBJ2-7; D is possibly TRBD2 (6 bases). The CDR3 extends over 14 amino acids. Germline values: CDR1 MNHNY, CDR2 SVGAGI (reference sequence). Trimming left V 2 bases short and J 0 bases short, with 8 bases between. CDR3 residues: CASSYAGSSYEQYF. CDR3 in DNA: TGTGCCAGCAGTTACGCGGGGAGCTCCTACGAGCAGTACTTC.

This chain joins TRBV3-1 (or the pseudogene TRBV3-2) and TRBJ2-6; tentatively, D is TRBD1 (5 bases). The ends were cut back, 4 bases at V and 4 bases at J, with 14 bases in the middle. CDR3 length equals 16 residues. In germline, CDR1 is LGHDT, CDR2 YNNKEL (reference sequence). The CDR3: CASSPRQLSGANVLTF. For the CDR3, the DNA is TGTGCCAGCAGCCCGCGACAGCTCTCCGGGGCCAACGTCCTGACTTTC.

CDR3 region: CASSGDLGGVHEQYF. Here the CDR3 DNA reads TGTGCCAGCAGCGGGGACTTGGGCGGGGTCCACGAGCAGTACTTC. The chain has TRBV5-4 and TRBJ2-7; possible D gene TRBD2, 6 bases. In germline, CDR1 is SGHNT, CDR2 YYREEE (reference sequence). V was pared by 4 bases and J by 5 bases, with 19 bases between. The CDR3 totals 15 residues.

The V and J genes are TRBV7-8 and TRBJ1-2, with unresolved D. V lost 1 base and J lost 4, with 10 bases in between. Per germline, CDR1 SGHVS and CDR2 FQNEAQ. The length of the CDR3 is 14 residues. In DNA form, the CDR3 reads TGTGCCAGCAGCTTAGACACGCCGGGCTATGGCTACACCTTC. Its protein is CASSLDTPGYGYTF.

This clone has more than one count but fewer than ten. CDR3 sequence: CASSLVAGDTDTQYF. The CDR3 bases are TGTGCCAGCAGCTTAGTCGCAGGGGACACAGATACGCAGTATTTT. The chain links TRBV7-9 to TRBJ2-3, with D perhaps matching TRBD1 (6 bases). This CDR3 is built from 15 residues. V dropped 1 base and J dropped 2 bases, with 10 bases sitting between them. CDR1 and CDR2 from the germline V gene are SEHNR and FQNEAQ (reference sequence).

This clone was recorded only once. The V gene is TRBV7-2, the J gene TRBJ2-7, with 7 bases matching TRBD2. Germline trimming cut 1 base from V and 0 bases from J; bases unmatched to any gene: 3. Germline-derived CDR1 and CDR2 are SGHTA and FQGNSA. The CDR3 has 15 amino acids. CDR3 protein: CASSLGGGSSYEQYF. CDR3 sequence (DNA): TGTGCCAGCAGCTTAGGGGGGGGAAGCTCCTACGAGCAGTACTTC.

CDR3 DNA: TGCGCCAGCAGCTTCAATAGCGGGACAGAGACCCAGTACTTC. Protein sequence: CASSFNSGTETQYF. V gene TRBV5-1 combines with J gene TRBJ2-5; 8 bases agree with TRBD2. The CDR3 covers 14 residues. With 2 bases clipped from V and 4 bases from J, the junction kept 4 bases outside the gene matches. Germline-derived CDR1 and CDR2 are SGHRS and YFSETQ.

The V call is TRBV24-1, the J call TRBJ1-2; TRBD1 is a possible D gene (5 bases). The CDR3 totals 15 residues. Trimming stripped 5 bases from V and 2 bases from J, with 14 bases between. Germline V gene lookup returns CDR1 KGHDR and CDR2 SFDVKD. The CDR3 DNA is TGTGCCACCAGTGGCCCCCAGGGTCCCAACTATGGCTACACCTTC. Translated: CATSGPQGPNYGYTF.

The V and J genes are TRBV9 and TRBJ2-1; TRBD2 might be the D (6 bases). The germline V gene encodes CDR1 SGDLS and CDR2 YYNGEE. Trimming pared 4 bases from V and 5 bases from J, leaving 13 bases between. CDR3 length equals 14 residues. For the CDR3, the DNA is TGTGCCAGCAGCCTACGGGACTGGGACAATGAGCAGTTCTTC. Translation: CASSLRDWDNEQFF. Drawing the rest from reference TRBV9 and TRBJ2-1, the complete variable domain is DSGVTQTPKHLITATGQRVTLRCSPRSGDLSVYWYQQSLDQGLQFLIQYYNGEERAKGNILERFSAQQFPDLHSELNLSSLELGDSALYFCASSLRDWDNEQFFGPGTRLTVL.

Of note for this clone: This may stem from a read error, because a much larger clone lies one nucleotide away. This chain connects TRBV5-4 to TRBJ1-1; maybe TRBD1 (6 bases). Germline values: CDR1 SGHNT, CDR2 YYREEE (reference sequence). CDR3 size: 13 residues. With 5 bases removed from V and 1 base from J, the gap between germline ends came to 9 bases. CDR3 DNA sequence: TGTGCCAGCAGACCACAGGGGAACACTGAAGCTTTCTTT. Residues: CASRPQGNTEAFF.

The table lists this clone with a count of one. The chain uses TRBV6-5 and TRBJ2-7, with 9 bases that match TRBD1. The CDR3 spans 13 residues. V dropped 6 bases and J dropped 5; count of bases not matched to a gene: 5. Germline CDR1 is MNHEY and CDR2 is SVGAGI. CDR3 DNA: TGTGCCAGCAGGCGACAGGGGGGGAACGAGCAGTACTTC. It codes for CASRRQGGNEQYF.

This chain links TRBV3-1 (or the pseudogene TRBV3-2) with TRBJ1-5; TRBD1 matches 7 bases. Trimming at V came to 1 base and at J to 6 bases, leaving 3 bases not matched to a gene. CDR1 is LGHDT, CDR2 YNNKEL, per germline (reference sequence). The CDR3 runs to 14 residues. The DNA for the CDR3 is TGTGCCAGCAGCCAAGGACAGGGCGGTCAGCCCCAGCATTTT. Amino acid sequence: CASSQGQGGQPQHF.

This chain connects TRBV9 to TRBJ1-6; 7 bases are shared with TRBD1. The germline V gene has CDR1 SGDLS and CDR2 YYNGEE. CDR3 length: 15 residues. V shed 1 base, J shed 5 bases, and the junction held 3 bases outside the gene matches. The CDR3 region is CASSVRDSDNSPLHF. The CDR3 DNA follows: TGTGCCAGCAGCGTAAGGGACAGTGATAATTCACCCCTCCACTTT.

The V call is TRBV9, the J call TRBJ2-7, with D possibly TRBD1 on 5 matching bases. Trimming stripped 4 bases from V and 3 bases from J, with 17 bases between. In germline, CDR1 is SGDLS, CDR2 YYNGEE. The CDR3 totals 15 residues. The CDR3 nucleotides are TGTGCCAGCAGCCCCAGTCCCCAGGGTCTCTACGAGCAGTACTTC. It yields the protein CASSPSPQGLYEQYF.

The chain is built from TRBV11-3 and TRBJ2-1, with 14 bases aligning to TRBD2. From germline, CDR1 is SGHNT and CDR2 YENEEA. V was clipped by 3 bases and J by 7 bases; unmatched bases: 2. The CDR3 loop spans 15 amino acids. The CDR3: CASSFWTSGRNEQFF. The CDR3 DNA reads as TGTGCCAGCAGCTTTTGGACTAGCGGGAGGAATGAGCAGTTCTTC.

The chain is built from TRBV9 and TRBJ2-1, with 9 bases lining up with TRBD2. From germline, CDR1 is SGDLS and CDR2 YYNGEE. Germline trimming cut 6 bases from V and 4 bases from J; bases unmatched to any gene: 5. There are 14 residues in the CDR3. CDR3 DNA sequence: TGTGCCAGCAACCCTAGCGGGACTTACAATGAGCAGTTCTTC. Its translation is CASNPSGTYNEQFF.

V and J are TRBV21-1 and TRBJ1-5; the DNA was not used to check the table's D call, TRBD1. TRBV21-1 is labeled a pseudogene. This CDR3 spans 16 amino acids. The CDR3 DNA reads TGTGCCAGCAACCCCCCGGACAGGGGAGGCAATCAGCCCCAGCATTTT. It encodes CASNPPDRGGNQPQHF.

V gene TRBV20-1 combines with J gene TRBJ2-4; 10 bases agree with TRBD2. Trimming took 3 bases from V and 7 from J; bases not matched to a gene: 12. The CDR3 has 16 amino acids. Germline V gives CDR1 DFQATT, CDR2 SNEGSKA (reference sequence). The DNA of the CDR3 is TGCAGTGCTAGTGGGGCTAGCGGGAGTTTAGAGAACATTCAGTACTTC. Translating it yields CSASGASGSLENIQYF.

This chain connects TRBV9 to TRBJ2-7; D is ambiguous. CDR1 and CDR2 (germline): SGDLS, YYNGEE. The CDR3 consists of 18 residues. V lost 0 bases, J lost 7 bases, and 26 bases lay in between. CDR3 in amino acids: CASSVALADPTIRAEQYF. The CDR3 DNA sequence: TGTGCCAGCAGCGTAGCTCTGGCAGACCCGACGATTAGAGCGGAGCAGTACTTC.

This chain connects TRBV10-3 to TRBJ2-2; 9 positions agree with TRBD1. The CDR3 extends over 17 amino acids. CDR1 is ENHRY and CDR2 is SYGVKD in the germline V gene. The J segment lost 1 base and the V segment lost 4 bases, leaving 7 bases of the junction unmatched. CDR3 protein: CAISGEGTGMNTGELFF. CDR3 nucleotide sequence: TGTGCCATCAGTGGGGAAGGGACAGGGATGAACACCGGGGAGCTGTTTTTT.